This TCR beta chain was sequenced in a study of cytomegalovirus exposure and HLA in healthy donors. Study-wide results and caveats: Reportedly, cytomegalovirus status was diagnosed with high sensitivity and specificity.

The CDR3 has 18 amino acids. Germline values: CDR1 MGHRA, CDR2 YSYEKL. The trim removed 4 bases at V and 0 bases at J, leaving 9 bases unmatched. Both 60 Vbeta primers and 13 Jbeta primers went into the PCR. TCRdb's copy holds only in-frame clones and misses some; the assay was immunoSEQ multiplex PCR. The sample lists roughly 150,000 clones, 73% occurring once. Likely unrecorded immune exposures existed in these nominally healthy donors. Of note for this clone: Its target is unknown.

Sequences were obtained from PBMCs. The chain joins TRBV4-1 to TRBJ1-6, with 7 bases lining up with TRBD1. The receptor was derived from a woman aged 18-35 years in good health and CMV-seronegative. As DNA, the CDR3 is TGCGCCAGCAGCCGACTAACAGGGGCCCTCTCCTATAATTCACCCCTCCACTTT. Protein: CASSRLTGALSYNSPLHF.